This T cell receptor (beta chain) emerged from a study of blood T cell repertoires in COVID-19. Study summary: PBMCs, B-cell-depleted T cells, or T cells provided the cDNA or gDNA that made up the material.

Per the original methods: It was from reference gene primer amplification that nucleated cell counts were estimated. Repertoires were generated with immunoSEQ multiplex PCR, while TCRdb's copy carries only in-frame clones and drops some. The D gene and trimming were derived from the DNA, and the V and J assignments and clone size from that table. Here the sample spans hundreds of thousands of clones, around four fifths being singletons. The sequencing input was peripheral blood. This TCR was sampled from a woman aged 45-65 years with acute or convalescent COVID-19.

The CDR3 DNA follows: TGTGCCAGCAGTTTTGAAGCGGGGGTGTATTTT. Translation gives CASSFEAGVYF. This chain joins TRBV28 and TRBJ2-3, with 8 nucleotides matching TRBD2. Germline lookup yields CDR1 MDHEN and CDR2 SYDVKM. This CDR3 region has 11 residues. The V segment lost 3 bases and the J segment 14 bases; nucleotides outside the gene matches: 4.